Shown below are 31 T cell receptor beta chains from a single sample sequenced in a study of cytomegalovirus exposure and HLA in healthy donors. The PCR ran on 60 Vbeta and 13 Jbeta primers. Sequenced by immunoSEQ multiplex PCR; TCRdb stores in-frame clones only, minus some. This table has just over 150,000 clones, less than 90% appearing once. The sample taken for sequencing was PBMCs. These receptors all come from a male donor in good health and CMV-seropositive.

CDR3 amino acids: CASSYLGGSGELFF. CDR3 bases: TGTGCCAGCAGCTACCTGGGGGGATCCGGGGAGCTGTTTTTT. This chain connects TRBV7-9 to TRBJ2-2, with D tentatively TRBD2 (6 bases). CDR1 and CDR2 (germline): SEHNR, FQNEAQ (reference sequence). The V gene lost 4 bases and the J gene lost 6 bases, with 12 bases spanning the gap. This CDR3 has 14 residues.

This chain connects TRBV9 to TRBJ1-2, with TRBD1 as a possible D gene (6 bases). V dropped 6 bases and J dropped 4 bases, with 13 bases sitting between them. Germline CDR1 is SGDLS and CDR2 is YYNGEE. The CDR3 has 13 residues. CDR3 amino acids: CASTEQGPYGYTF. CDR3 bases: TGTGCCAGCACCGAACAGGGTCCCTATGGCTACACCTTC.

This clone was detected a few times. The gene calls are TRBV2 and TRBJ1-1, with D possibly being TRBD1 (6 bases). CDR3 length: 14 amino acids. V was pared by 1 base and J by 4 bases, with 10 bases between. CDR1 SNHLY and CDR2 FYNNEI come from the germline V gene. The chain's CDR3 is CASSEVGRGTEAFF. The DNA for the CDR3 is TGTGCCAGCAGTGAAGTTGGCAGGGGCACTGAAGCTTTCTTT.

This CDR3 is CASSRGADSYNEQFF. CDR3 sequence (DNA): TGTGCCAGCAGTCGAGGTGCAGATTCCTACAATGAGCAGTTCTTC. This rearrangement joins TRBV5-4 to TRBJ2-1; D is uncertain. CDR3 length: 15 residues. V gave up 5 bases and J gave up 1 base, with 13 bases separating them. Germline-derived CDR1 and CDR2 are SGHNT and YYREEE (reference sequence).

The rearrangement links TRBV15 to TRBJ2-2; 7 positions agree with TRBD1. The V segment lost 0 bases and the J segment 5 bases; nucleotides outside the gene matches: 9. Germline loops: CDR1 LNHNV, CDR2 YYDKDF (reference sequence). CDR3 length: 17 residues. The CDR3 loop reads CATSRDPPGTVTGELFF. CDR3 coding DNA: TGTGCCACCAGCAGAGATCCCCCTGGGACAGTGACCGGGGAGCTGTTTTTT.

This clone was seen a few times. The V gene is TRBV5-1, the J gene TRBJ1-4; D gene uncertain. In germline, CDR1 is SGHRS, CDR2 YFSETQ. Trimming shortened V by 1 base and J by 3 bases, and 10 bases separated the two germline ends. This CDR3 region has 15 residues. The CDR3 DNA reads as TGCGCCAGCAGCTTGTACTCCGGTTCTAATGAAAAACTGTTTTTT. Protein product: CASSLYSGSNEKLFF.

The chain couples TRBV19 to TRBJ1-1; unclear D gene. Looked up from germline, CDR1 is LNHDA and CDR2 is SQIVND (reference sequence). V was clipped by 5 bases and J by 0 bases, with 10 bases between them. The CDR3 consists of 14 residues. The CDR3 coding sequence is TGTGCCAGTAGTGCGGTCAGTGTGAACACTGAAGCTTTCTTT. Residues: CASSAVSVNTEAFF.

The count of this clone is one. Mismatch with germline at one junction end may stem from a read error. This chain connects TRBV19 to TRBJ1-5, with 9 positions matching TRBD1. CDR3 size: 15 residues. In germline, CDR1 is LNHDA, CDR2 SQIVND (reference sequence). The CDR3 DNA sequence: TGTGCCAGTGGTATGAAAATCGACAGGGGGGGACCCCAGCATTTT. This sequence encodes CASGMKIDRGGPQHF. Variable domain in full (rest from reference TRBV19 and TRBJ1-5): DGGITQSPKYLFRKEGQNVTLSCEQNLNHDAMYWYRQDPGQGLRLIYYSQIVNDFQKGDIAEGYSVSREKKESFPLTVTSAQKNPTAFYLCASGMKIDRGGPQHFGDGTRLSIL.

The J gene is TRBJ2-1, the V gene TRBV7-9; D unclear. From germline, CDR1 is SEHNR and CDR2 FQNEAQ (reference sequence). V lost 5 bases and J lost 4, with 3 bases in between. The CDR3 covers 11 residues. This CDR3 is CASSPYNEQFF. DNA of the CDR3: TGTGCCAGCAGCCCTTACAATGAGCAGTTCTTC.

The chain recombines TRBV6-5 with TRBJ2-1; 9 bases fit TRBD2. This CDR3 has 15 amino acids. CDR1 and CDR2 from the germline V gene are MNHEY and SVGAGI. With 5 bases clipped from V and 8 bases from J, the junction kept 10 bases outside the gene matches. For the CDR3, the DNA is TGTGCCAGCAGTACGGTAGCGGGAGCTCGCGATGAGCAGTTCTTC. It specifies CASSTVAGARDEQFF.

The genes are TRBV19 and TRBJ2-7; TRBD2 might be the D (6 bases). The CDR3 has 13 residues. CDR1 is LNHDA, CDR2 SQIVND, per germline (reference sequence). Trimming took off 3 bases at V and 2 bases at J, with 8 bases between the two ends. The chain's CDR3 is CASSMRGPYEQYF. The CDR3 DNA reads TGTGCCAGTAGTATGCGGGGTCCCTACGAGCAGTACTTC.

J is TRBJ2-4 and V is TRBV5-6; 7 bases map to TRBD1. The germline V gene encodes CDR1 SGHDT and CDR2 YYEEEE. This CDR3 comprises 14 residues. The junction had 6 bases not matched to a gene; V was cut back by 5 bases and J by 4 bases. The CDR3 loop reads CASRPGTAKNIQYF. Here the CDR3 DNA reads TGTGCCAGCAGACCTGGGACAGCTAAAAACATTCAGTACTTC.

The chain carries TRBV5-1 and TRBJ2-3; D is unclear. The CDR3 contains 15 residues. V lost 4 bases to trimming and J lost 2 bases, with 14 bases between them. Germline loops: CDR1 SGHRS, CDR2 YFSETQ. This CDR3 reads CASSTLGALTDTQYF. The CDR3 region has the DNA TGCGCCAGCAGCACGCTCGGAGCTCTCACAGATACGCAGTATTTT. Together with reference TRBV5-1 and TRBJ2-3, the CDR3 gives the full variable domain: KAGVTQTPRYLIKTRGQQVTLSCSPISGHRSVSWYQQTPGQGLQFLFEYFSETQRNKGNFPGRFSGRQFSNSRSEMNVSTLELGDSALYLCASSTLGALTDTQYFGPGTRLTVL.

The chain employs TRBV19 and TRBJ2-5; D call uncertain. The J call is in doubt because the DNA end fits TRBJ2-7 better. CDR3 length: 12 residues. The germline V gene has CDR1 LNHDA and CDR2 SQIVND (reference sequence). This CDR3 reads CASISSTYEQYF. In nucleotides, the CDR3 is TGTGCCAGTATAAGCTCAACCTACGAGCAGTACTTC.

This chain uses TRBV6-1 with TRBJ1-4; D perhaps matches TRBD1 (5 bases). The CDR3 is 11 amino acids. Germline V gene data show CDR1 as MNHNS and CDR2 as SASEGT. V was shortened by 7 bases and J by 7 bases, with 7 bases between the two germline ends. The CDR3 here is CASKRGEKLFF. The CDR3 DNA reads as TGTGCCAGCAAAAGGGGTGAAAAACTGTTTTTT.

This clone was detected once. CDR3 nucleotides: TGCGCCAGCAGCCAAGGGGGCCAGAACACTGAAGCTTTCTTT. Translating gives CASSQGGQNTEAFF. The V gene is TRBV4-1, the J gene TRBJ1-1; TRBD1 is a possible D gene (5 bases). The CDR3 totals 14 residues. V lost 1 base and J lost 1, with 7 bases in between. Germline assignment: CDR1 MGHRA and CDR2 YSYEKL.

On this clone: The germline gene is not matched at one end of the junction; a read error may be the cause. The chain joins TRBV7-9 to TRBJ1-1, with D possibly being TRBD1 (5 bases). The length of the CDR3 is 18 residues. The V gene's germline CDR1 is SEHNR and CDR2 FQNEAQ (reference sequence). The CDR3 loop reads CSSSLARGTHDVRTEAFF. The CDR3 DNA follows: TGTTCCAGCAGCTTAGCGCGGGGGACGCACGACGTGCGCACTGAAGCTTTCTTT. Combining the CDR3 with reference TRBV7-9 and TRBJ1-1 gives the whole variable domain DTGVSQNPRHKITKRGQNVTFRCDPISEHNRLYWYRQTLGQGPEFLTYFQNEAQLEKSRLLSDRFSAERPKGSFSTLEIQRTEQGDSAMYLCSSSLARGTHDVRTEAFFGQGTRLTVV.

This sequence joins TRBV7-3 and TRBJ1-2, with D tentatively TRBD1 (6 bases). The CDR3 sequence is 15 residues long. CDR1 SGHTA and CDR2 FQGTGA come from the germline V gene. V was shortened by 0 bases and J by 3 bases, with 11 bases between the two germline ends. In nucleotides, the CDR3 is TGTGCCAGCAGCTTAACAGGGGGGGTTGACTATGGCTACACCTTC. Residues: CASSLTGGVDYGYTF.

This chain links TRBV9 with TRBJ2-7, with TRBD1 as a possible D gene (5 bases). The V end was cut by 3 bases, the J end by 3 bases, with 16 bases between. The CDR3 contains 15 residues. Looked up from germline, CDR1 is SGDLS and CDR2 is YYNGEE. CDR3 sequence: CASSEGPVGIYEQYF. The CDR3 DNA sequence: TGTGCCAGCAGCGAGGGGCCGGTGGGGATCTACGAGCAGTACTTC.

The chain is built from TRBV5-4 and TRBJ2-7, with 9 bases identical to TRBD2. The CDR3 has 15 residues. V lost 4 bases to trimming and J lost 0 bases; unmatched junction nucleotides: 5. Germline V CDR1 and CDR2: SGHNT, YYREEE (reference sequence). This CDR3 reads CASSHLAGPSYEQYF. The CDR3 nucleotides are TGTGCCAGCAGCCATCTAGCGGGACCCTCCTACGAGCAGTACTTC. Full variable domain (rest looked up from reference TRBV5-4 and TRBJ2-7): ETGVTQSPTHLIKTRGQQVTLRCSSQSGHNTVSWYQQALGQGPQFIFQYYREEENGRGNFPPRFSGLQFPNYSSELNVNALELDDSALYLCASSHLAGPSYEQYFGPGTRLTVT.

The chain recombines TRBV28 with TRBJ2-6, with D perhaps TRBD1 (5 bases). Trimming took off 5 bases at V and 0 bases at J, with 11 bases between the two ends. This CDR3 contains 16 residues. The germline gives CDR1 MDHEN, CDR2 SYDVKM. CDR3 sequence: CASSGASFSGANVLTF. The CDR3 region has the DNA TGTGCCAGCAGTGGGGCCTCCTTCTCTGGGGCCAACGTCCTGACTTTC.

The rearrangement joins TRBV6-6 to TRBJ1-6; 7 nucleotides line up with TRBD1. The CDR3 is 15 residues long. Germline V gives CDR1 MNHNY, CDR2 SVGAGI (reference sequence). The ends lost 9 bases at V and 5 bases at J; junction bases unmatched: 10. CDR3 sequence: CASGVSGTDNSPLHF. The CDR3 nucleotides are TGTGCCAGTGGGGTGTCCGGGACAGATAATTCACCCCTCCACTTT.

The chain combines TRBV27 with TRBJ2-1; 13 bases align to TRBD2. The CDR3 is made up of 15 amino acids. Looked up from germline, CDR1 is MNHEY and CDR2 is SMNVEV (reference sequence). V shed 5 bases, J shed 6 bases, and the junction held 4 bases outside the gene matches. CDR3 nucleotide sequence: TGTGCCAGCAGTCCGGGACTAGCGGGGTTCAATGAGCAGTTCTTC. As protein: CASSPGLAGFNEQFF.

This chain joins TRBV1 and TRBJ2-3; no check of the table's D call, TRBD2, against the DNA was made. TRBV1 is given as a pseudogene. The CDR3 loop spans 17 amino acids. CDR3 DNA sequence: TGCACCAGCAGCCAAGCCCGACTAGCGGGGTGCACAGATACGCAGTATTTT. The encoded protein is CTSSQARLAGCTDTQYF.

This chain uses TRBV5-5 with TRBJ2-7; the match to TRBD2 covers 7 bases. J lost 5 bases, V lost 0 bases, and 8 bases had no gene match. This CDR3 region has 15 residues. Germline CDR1 reads SGHKS; CDR2 reads YYEKEE (reference sequence). DNA of the CDR3: TGTGCCAGCAGCTTGGTGCGGACTAGTCCCAACGAGCAGTACTTC. Its translation: CASSLVRTSPNEQYF.

This chain connects TRBV7-3 to TRBJ1-2; tentatively, D is TRBD1 (5 bases). The V end lost 5 bases, the J end lost 2 bases, and 9 bases lay between the germline ends. CDR1 is SGHTA, CDR2 FQGTGA, per germline. The CDR3 totals 13 residues. The CDR3 is CASSRGLNYGYTF. CDR3 sequence (DNA): TGTGCCAGCAGCAGGGGACTGAACTATGGCTACACCTTC.

Note on this clone: The CDR3 end shows no conserved phenylalanine or tryptophan, and so a read error is likely. V and J are TRBV30 and TRBJ1-5, with D perhaps TRBD1 (6 bases). The CDR3 totals 17 residues. CDR1 is GTSNPN and CDR2 is SVGIG in the germline V gene (reference sequence). V was pared by 2 bases and J by 9 bases, with 26 bases between. CDR3 region: CAWSPSGRGDPGVPQHC. The DNA of the CDR3 is TGTGCCTGGAGTCCTAGCGGTAGGGGGGACCCGGGAGTGCCCCAGCATTGT.

This clone was picked up a small number of times. The chain carries TRBV9 and TRBJ1-1; D possibly corresponds to TRBD1 (6 bases). This CDR3 spans 15 amino acids. Germline assignment: CDR1 SGDLS and CDR2 YYNGEE. Trimming cost V 2 bases and J 1 base, with 12 bases left between them. CDR3 sequence reads: CASSVGTLGNTEAFF. CDR3 coding DNA: TGTGCCAGCAGCGTGGGGACATTGGGGAACACTGAAGCTTTCTTT. Based on the CDR3 plus reference TRBV9 and TRBJ1-1, the full variable domain is DSGVTQTPKHLITATGQRVTLRCSPRSGDLSVYWYQQSLDQGLQFLIQYYNGEERAKGNILERFSAQQFPDLHSELNLSSLELGDSALYFCASSVGTLGNTEAFFGQGTRLTVV.

This clone showed up just once. The CDR3 bases are TGTGCCAGCAGCCAAGGGTCGGGGGGCACCGGGGAGCTGTTTTTT. As protein: CASSQGSGGTGELFF. V and J are TRBV4-2 and TRBJ2-2; 7 bases match TRBD2. Trimming at V came to 1 base and at J to 4 bases, leaving 3 bases not matched to a gene. Germline-derived CDR1 and CDR2 are LGHNA and YNFKEQ. CDR3 size: 15 residues.

The V and J genes are TRBV28 and TRBJ1-6; 9 nucleotides line up with TRBD1. The germline gives CDR1 MDHEN, CDR2 SYDVKM. Trimming removed 3 bases from V and 7 bases from J; junction bases left unmatched: 10. The CDR3 consists of 17 residues. The CDR3 DNA follows: TGTGCCAGCAGTTTCCCTACACAGGGGGCGCGGAATTCACCCCTCCACTTT. Encoded protein: CASSFPTQGARNSPLHF.

The chain combines TRBV13 with TRBJ1-3; 7 positions agree with TRBD1. V trimming: 3 bases; J trimming: 2 bases; junction bases outside the gene matches: 10. This CDR3 is 17 amino acids long. Per the germline V gene, CDR1 is PRHDT and CDR2 is FYEKMQ (reference sequence). The CDR3 reads CASSLGTDNRPGNTIYF. The CDR3 DNA is TGTGCCAGCAGCTTGGGGACAGACAATAGGCCTGGAAACACCATATATTTT.